This entry lists 11 T cell receptor beta chains sequenced from one sample in a study of blood T cell repertoires in COVID-19. Here immunoSEQ multiplex PCR was the method, and the copy in TCRdb shows in-frame clones only, minus some. The repertoire holds about 120,000 clones, 85% seen once, with about a tenth in the top ten. Sample: peripheral blood. The receptors stem from an older man with acute or convalescent COVID-19.

The CDR3: CASSRPGQLMNTEAFF. CDR3 nucleotide sequence: TGTGCCAGCAGTCGACCGGGACAGCTTATGAACACTGAAGCTTTCTTT. The chain uses TRBV28 and TRBJ1-1; 7 bases map to TRBD1. Germline V CDR1 and CDR2: MDHEN, SYDVKM. Germline trimming cut 5 bases from V and 0 bases from J; bases unmatched to any gene: 9. The CDR3 has 16 amino acids.

The chain recombines TRBV20-1 with TRBJ2-7, with 8 bases fitting TRBD2. With 3 bases clipped from V and 6 bases from J, the junction kept 7 bases outside the gene matches. The CDR3 totals 13 residues. Germline V gene data show CDR1 as DFQATT and CDR2 as SNEGSKA (reference sequence). This chain's CDR3 is CSASFPGGIEQYF. DNA of the CDR3: TGCAGTGCTAGTTTTCCGGGGGGGATCGAGCAGTACTTC.

The V call is TRBV6-5, the J call TRBJ1-2; possible D gene TRBD1, 6 bases. Trimming took 7 bases from V and 8 from J, leaving 23 bases between them. The CDR3 consists of 15 residues. Per germline, CDR1 MNHEY and CDR2 SVGAGI. The CDR3 loop reads CASTEDFGGLSGYTF. CDR3 DNA: TGTGCCAGCACGGAGGATTTCGGGGGGCTATCGGGCTACACCTTC.

CDR3 sequence: CASSIGSGKETQYF. CDR3 DNA sequence: TGTGCCAGTAGTATAGGGTCCGGGAAGGAGACCCAGTACTTC. The chain has TRBV19 and TRBJ2-5; D perhaps matches TRBD2 (5 bases). The CDR3 runs 14 residues. Trimming cost V 1 base and J 5 bases, with 11 bases left between them. Germline V gene data show CDR1 as LNHDA and CDR2 as SQIVND (reference sequence). Using reference TRBV19 and TRBJ2-5 for the parts outside the CDR3, the full variable domain is DGGITQSPKYLFRKEGQNVTLSCEQNLNHDAMYWYRQDPGQGLRLIYYSQIVNDFQKGDIAEGYSVSREKKESFPLTVTSAQKNPTAFYLCASSIGSGKETQYFGPGTRLLVL.

The rearrangement joins TRBV10-2 to TRBJ1-5; 7 bases are shared with TRBD1. The CDR3 is made up of 12 amino acids. The germline gives CDR1 WSHSY, CDR2 SAAADI. J gave up 4 bases and V 9 bases, and 3 bases lay outside the gene matches. The CDR3 is CASSQGNQPQHF. In DNA, the CDR3 is TGCGCCAGTTCACAGGGGAATCAGCCCCAGCATTTT.

The chain joins TRBV19 to TRBJ1-1; no reliable D call. Trimming removed 6 bases from V and 1 base from J, with 9 bases in between. Germline CDR1 is LNHDA and CDR2 is SQIVND (reference sequence). The CDR3 runs 13 residues. The CDR3 nucleotides read TGTGCCAGTAGCTTTTTACAGAACACTGAAGCTTTCTTT. Amino acids: CASSFLQNTEAFF.

The chain combines TRBV30 with TRBJ1-1; 7 bases map to TRBD1. The germline CDR1 and CDR2 sequences are GTSNPN and SVGIG (reference sequence). The CDR3 is 13 residues long. Trimming cost V 0 bases and J 3 bases; bases outside gene matches: 1. The CDR3 sequence: CAWSVGGDTEAFF. The CDR3 nucleotides read TGTGCCTGGAGTGTAGGGGGCGACACTGAAGCTTTCTTT.

J is TRBJ1-3 and V is TRBV11-2; TRBD1 agrees at 7 bases. CDR3 size: 16 residues. The germline V gene has CDR1 SGHAT and CDR2 FQNNGV. After removal of 1 base from V and 2 bases from J, the junction contained 5 bases not matched to a gene. CDR3 loop: CASSLGLTGTGNTIYF. DNA for the CDR3: TGTGCCAGCAGCTTAGGCCTGACAGGGACTGGAAACACCATATATTTT.

This sequence joins TRBV23-1 and TRBJ2-1, with D maybe TRBD1 (6 bases). TRBV23-1 is noted as an ORF with a role that remains uncertain. The V end was cut by 5 bases, the J end by 4 bases, with 21 bases between. CDR3 size: 17 residues. CDR3 protein: CASSERPSQGPYNEQFF. The CDR3 DNA is TGCGCCAGCAGTGAGAGACCGTCCCAGGGGCCTTACAATGAGCAGTTCTTC.

CDR3 bases: TGTGCCAGCAGCTTGGACAGGTTCATGAACACTGAAGCTTTCTTT. Protein: CASSLDRFMNTEAFF. V usage is TRBV5-5 and J usage is TRBJ1-1; D possibly corresponds to TRBD1 (5 bases). Per germline, CDR1 SGHKS and CDR2 YYEKEE (reference sequence). The CDR3 is made up of 15 amino acids. V dropped 0 bases and J dropped 0 bases, with 9 bases sitting between them.

This chain connects TRBV6-6 to TRBJ1-6; D not resolved. The CDR3 loop spans 15 amino acids. The germline V gene encodes CDR1 MNHNY and CDR2 SVGAGI (reference sequence). V dropped 7 bases and J dropped 0 bases, with 10 bases sitting between them. CDR3 protein: CASTQDYSYNSPLHF. The DNA of the CDR3 is TGTGCCAGCACCCAAGACTACTCCTATAATTCACCCCTCCACTTT.